This T cell receptor (beta chain) was documented in a study of blood T cell repertoires in COVID-19. Original handling: Amplification with reference gene primers provided the estimates of nucleated cell counts. The data were produced by immunoSEQ multiplex PCR, yet TCRdb's version contains in-frame clones alone and is incomplete. That table is the source of V, J and clone size, and D and trimming were worked out from the DNA. The sample records 75,000 to 95,000 clones, about four fifths being singletons. With 4 bases removed from V and 9 bases from J, the gap between germline ends came to 13 bases. Germline V lookup: CDR1 WNHNN, CDR2 SYGVQD (reference sequence). This CDR3 comprises 14 residues.

J is TRBJ1-6 and V is TRBV10-1; TRBD1 might be the D (6 bases). This clonotype was obtained from a woman of 80 years or more with active or convalescent COVID-19. Sequences were obtained from peripheral blood. The CDR3 DNA is TGCGCCAGCAGTGCTTCAGGGGTTGGTTCACCCCTCCACTTT. Translating gives CASSASGVGSPLHF.